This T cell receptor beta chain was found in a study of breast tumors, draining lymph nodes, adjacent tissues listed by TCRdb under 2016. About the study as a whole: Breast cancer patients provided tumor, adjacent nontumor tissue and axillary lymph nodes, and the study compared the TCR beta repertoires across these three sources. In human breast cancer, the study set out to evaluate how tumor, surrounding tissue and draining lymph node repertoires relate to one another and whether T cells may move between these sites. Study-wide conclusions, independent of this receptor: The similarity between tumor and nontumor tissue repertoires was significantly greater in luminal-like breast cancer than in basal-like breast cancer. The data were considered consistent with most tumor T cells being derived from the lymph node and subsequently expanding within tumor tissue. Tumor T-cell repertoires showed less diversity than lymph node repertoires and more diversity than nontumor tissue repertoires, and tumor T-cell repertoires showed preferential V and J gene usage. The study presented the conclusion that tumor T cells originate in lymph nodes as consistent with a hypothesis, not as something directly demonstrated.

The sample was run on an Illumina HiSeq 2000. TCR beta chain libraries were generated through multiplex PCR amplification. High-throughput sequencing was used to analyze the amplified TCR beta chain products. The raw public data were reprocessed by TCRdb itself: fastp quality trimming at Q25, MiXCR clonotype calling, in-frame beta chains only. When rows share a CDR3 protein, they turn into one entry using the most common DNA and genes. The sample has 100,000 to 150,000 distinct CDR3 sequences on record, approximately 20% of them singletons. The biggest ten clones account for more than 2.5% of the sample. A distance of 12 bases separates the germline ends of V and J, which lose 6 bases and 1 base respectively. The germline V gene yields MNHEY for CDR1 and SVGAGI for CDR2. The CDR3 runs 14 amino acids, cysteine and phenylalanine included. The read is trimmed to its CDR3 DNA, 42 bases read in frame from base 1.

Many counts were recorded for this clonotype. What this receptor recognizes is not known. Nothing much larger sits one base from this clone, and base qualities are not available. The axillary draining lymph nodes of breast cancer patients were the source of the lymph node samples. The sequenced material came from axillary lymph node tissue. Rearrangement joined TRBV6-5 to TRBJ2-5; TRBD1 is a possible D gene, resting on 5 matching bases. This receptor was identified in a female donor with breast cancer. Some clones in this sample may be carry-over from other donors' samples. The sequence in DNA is TGTGCCAGCAGCCTGGGGCGGCTCCAAGAGACCCAGTACTTC. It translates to CASSLGRLQETQYF.